This record looks at one T cell receptor (beta chain) sequence and its context. The sample holds a few counts of this clonotype. It lacks a known antigen. No clone much larger than this one lies a single base away; base qualities are absent. The source of the sample is a study of T cells after yellow fever vaccination (dated 2019 in TCRdb). For the study in its entirety: The SMART-Seq v4 Ultra Low Input RNA kit was used to prepare libraries from fractions with low cell numbers. To track T-cell clones before and after primary and booster YFV17D yellow fever vaccination, bulk TCR alpha and beta repertoires were sequenced longitudinally. Two healthy male donors made up the cohort, one aged 18 to 29 years and the other aged 30 to 40 years. Blood was collected at multiple timepoints before and after primary and secondary immunization, and bulk PBMC replicates and cell subsets were isolated.

TCR cDNA was synthesized by 5'RACE template switching, through which a universal primer site and unique molecular identifiers were introduced. Priming for cDNA synthesis came from both the TCR alpha and TCR beta constant segments. Library amplification involved two PCR steps, and the second step added sample barcodes and sequencing adapters. Libraries were sequenced on Illumina HiSeq 2500 (2x100 bp) or NovaSeq (2x150 bp). From the authors' description of their analysis: Demultiplexing of reads and collapsing into UMI consensus sequences were performed with MIGEC, and V(D)J alignment was carried out with MiXCR. Vaccine-responding clonotypes were identified with edgeR using replicate PBMC samples, with FDR below 0.01 and a log2 fold change above 5 up to day 15 being required. CD4 or CD8 identity was assigned to each bulk clonotype according to whether the clonotype was present at higher abundance in the sequenced CD4 repertoire or the sequenced CD8 repertoire. TCRdb took the public reads, trimmed them with fastp at Q25, ran MiXCR for clone calling and kept in-frame beta chains. For every CDR3 protein sequence, its rows merge into one entry that carries the most common genes and DNA. These V and J calls rely on TCRdb rather than the paper's analysis. Recorded for this sample are some 500,000 distinct CDR3 sequences; about 14% of them occurred a single time. The ten largest clones capture more than 13% of the sample.

The treatment or condition label of this sample denotes: live attenuated yellow fever vaccine strain. At each blood-draw timepoint, two biological replicates of bulk PBMCs were collected. PBMCs were isolated from peripheral blood using a standard Ficoll-Paque protocol. TriZol was used to extract RNA from bulk PBMCs, from CD4 and CD8 fractions, and from dextramer-positive and dextramer-negative fractions. Study-wide findings and limitations: The secondary T-cell response was found to be weaker but faster than the primary response, with a peak reached on day 5 rather than on day 15. The study included only a couple of donors, which limits how far the findings can be generalized. A small fraction of clonotypes appeared in both the CD4 and CD8 compartments, likely as a result of convergent recombination. Because abundant contaminating clonotypes from the bulk population could be contained in FACS-sorted repertoires, computational filtering was required. Most clones expanded after primary vaccination were re-detected after the booster (around 96% of CD4 and around nine tenths of CD8), suggesting broad memory maintenance.

The CDR3 starts with the cysteine, ends with the phenylalanine, and has 20 residues. CDR3 DNA only is kept here, 60 bases in frame from base 1. V is cut back by 4 bases and J by 7 bases, with 21 bases in the junction unmatched. CDR1 MDHEN and CDR2 SYDVKM were looked up in the germline V gene. This clonotype was obtained from a man aged 25-45 years who received the YFV17D yellow fever vaccine. Sequencing used PBMCs, obtained on the day of the yellow fever booster vaccination. The chain was built from TRBV28 and TRBJ2-1; 11 middle bases align to TRBD2. This receptor has the CDR3 CASSSTPGLAENYQTNEQFF. The DNA is as follows: TGTGCCAGCAGTTCAACCCCGGGACTAGCGGAAAATTATCAGACGAATGAGCAGTTCTTC.